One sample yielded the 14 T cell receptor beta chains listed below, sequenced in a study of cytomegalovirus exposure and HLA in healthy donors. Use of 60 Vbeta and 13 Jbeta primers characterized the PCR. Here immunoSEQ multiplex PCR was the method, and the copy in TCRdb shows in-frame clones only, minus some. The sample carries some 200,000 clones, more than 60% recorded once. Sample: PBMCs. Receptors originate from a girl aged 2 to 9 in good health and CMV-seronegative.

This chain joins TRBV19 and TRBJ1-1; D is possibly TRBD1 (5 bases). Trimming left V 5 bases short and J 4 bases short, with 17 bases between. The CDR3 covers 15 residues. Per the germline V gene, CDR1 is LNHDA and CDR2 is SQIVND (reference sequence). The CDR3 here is CASSHPGEMGTEAFF. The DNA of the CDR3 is TGTGCCAGTAGTCACCCGGGGGAGATGGGCACTGAAGCTTTCTTT.

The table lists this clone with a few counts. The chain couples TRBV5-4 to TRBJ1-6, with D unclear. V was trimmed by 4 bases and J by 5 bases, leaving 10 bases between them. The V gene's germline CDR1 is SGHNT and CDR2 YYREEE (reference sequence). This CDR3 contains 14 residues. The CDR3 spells CASSLDMDNSPLHF. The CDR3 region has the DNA TGTGCCAGCAGCCTTGACATGGATAATTCACCCCTCCACTTT.

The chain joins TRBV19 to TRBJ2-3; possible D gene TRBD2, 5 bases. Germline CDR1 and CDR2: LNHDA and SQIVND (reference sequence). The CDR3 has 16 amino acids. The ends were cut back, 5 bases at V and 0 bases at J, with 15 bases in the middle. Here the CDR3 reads CASSLSGGPSTDTQYF. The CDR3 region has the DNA TGTGCCAGTAGTCTAAGCGGAGGCCCGAGCACAGATACGCAGTATTTT.

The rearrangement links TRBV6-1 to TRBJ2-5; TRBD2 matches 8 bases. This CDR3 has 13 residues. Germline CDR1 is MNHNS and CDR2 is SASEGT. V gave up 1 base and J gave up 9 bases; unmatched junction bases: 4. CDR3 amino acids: CASSEGRGAAQYF. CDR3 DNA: TGTGCCAGCAGTGAAGGGCGGGGGGCAGCCCAGTACTTC.

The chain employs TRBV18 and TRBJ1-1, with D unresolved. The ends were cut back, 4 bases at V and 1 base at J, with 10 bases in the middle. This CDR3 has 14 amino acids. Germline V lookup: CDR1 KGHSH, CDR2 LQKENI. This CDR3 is CASSLIDKNTEAFF. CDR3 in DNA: TGTGCCAGCTCACTAATCGACAAGAACACTGAAGCTTTCTTT.

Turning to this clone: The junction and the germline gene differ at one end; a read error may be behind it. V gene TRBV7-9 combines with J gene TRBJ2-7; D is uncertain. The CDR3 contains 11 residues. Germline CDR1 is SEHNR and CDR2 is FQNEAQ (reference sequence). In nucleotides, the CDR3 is TGTTCCAGCAGCCCTGCGTACGAGCAGTACTTC. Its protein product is CSSSPAYEQYF.

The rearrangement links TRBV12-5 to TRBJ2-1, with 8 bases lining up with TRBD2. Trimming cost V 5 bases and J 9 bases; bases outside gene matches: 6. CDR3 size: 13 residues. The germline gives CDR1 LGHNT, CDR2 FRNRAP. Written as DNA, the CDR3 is TGTGCTAGTGGTCCTCGGGGGGGGAGTGAGCAGTTCTTC. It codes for CASGPRGGSEQFF.

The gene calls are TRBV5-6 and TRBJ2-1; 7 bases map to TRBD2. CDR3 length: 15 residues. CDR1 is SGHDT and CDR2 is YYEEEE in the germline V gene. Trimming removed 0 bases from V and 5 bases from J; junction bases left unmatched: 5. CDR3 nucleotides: TGTGCCAGCAGCTTGGCAACTAGCGCGAACAATGAGCAGTTCTTC. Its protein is CASSLATSANNEQFF.

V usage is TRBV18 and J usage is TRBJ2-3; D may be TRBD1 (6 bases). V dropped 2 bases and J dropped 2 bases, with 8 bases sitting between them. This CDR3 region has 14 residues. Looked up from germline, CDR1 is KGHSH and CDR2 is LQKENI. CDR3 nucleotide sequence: TGTGCCAGCTCACCAGGACAGTACACAGATACGCAGTATTTT. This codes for CASSPGQYTDTQYF.

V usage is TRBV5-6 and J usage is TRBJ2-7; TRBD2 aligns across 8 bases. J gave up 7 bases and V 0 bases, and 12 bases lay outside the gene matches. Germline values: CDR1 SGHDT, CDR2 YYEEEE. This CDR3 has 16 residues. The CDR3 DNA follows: TGTGCCAGCAGCTTGGTTGTGCGGGGGGACCTGGGGGAGCAGTACTTC. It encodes CASSLVVRGDLGEQYF.

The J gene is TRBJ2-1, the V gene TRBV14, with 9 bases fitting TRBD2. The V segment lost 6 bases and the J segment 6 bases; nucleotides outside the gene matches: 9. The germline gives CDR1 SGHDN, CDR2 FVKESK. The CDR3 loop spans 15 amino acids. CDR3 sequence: CASRSTTSGVNEQFF. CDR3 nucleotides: TGTGCCAGCAGATCCACGACTAGCGGAGTCAATGAGCAGTTCTTC. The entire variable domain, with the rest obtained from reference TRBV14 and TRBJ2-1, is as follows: EAGVTQFPSHSVIEKGQTVTLRCDPISGHDNLYWYRRVMGKEIKFLLHFVKESKQDESGMPNNRFLAERTGGTYSTLKVQPAELEDSGVYFCASRSTTSGVNEQFFGPGTRLTVL.

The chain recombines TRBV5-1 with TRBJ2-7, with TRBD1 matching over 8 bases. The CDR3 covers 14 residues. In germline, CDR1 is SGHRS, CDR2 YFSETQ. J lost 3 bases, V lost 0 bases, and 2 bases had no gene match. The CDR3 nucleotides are TGCGCCAGCAGCTTGGCGGACAGGGTCTACGAGCAGTACTTC. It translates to CASSLADRVYEQYF.

The CDR3 sequence is CASTQAGSDTQYF. The CDR3 DNA follows: TGTGCCAGCACTCAGGCCGGATCAGATACGCAGTATTTT. The chain carries TRBV14 and TRBJ2-3; D gene ambiguous. The CDR3 spans 13 residues. Germline CDR1 reads SGHDN; CDR2 reads FVKESK. Trimming stripped 7 bases from V and 4 bases from J, with 12 bases between.

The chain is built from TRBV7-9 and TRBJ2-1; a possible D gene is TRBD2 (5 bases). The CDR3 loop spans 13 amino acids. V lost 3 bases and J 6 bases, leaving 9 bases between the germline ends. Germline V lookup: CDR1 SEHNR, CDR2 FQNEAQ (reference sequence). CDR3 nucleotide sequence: TGTGCCAGCAGCTTGGGCGGGCGCAATGAGCAGTTCTTC. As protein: CASSLGGRNEQFF.